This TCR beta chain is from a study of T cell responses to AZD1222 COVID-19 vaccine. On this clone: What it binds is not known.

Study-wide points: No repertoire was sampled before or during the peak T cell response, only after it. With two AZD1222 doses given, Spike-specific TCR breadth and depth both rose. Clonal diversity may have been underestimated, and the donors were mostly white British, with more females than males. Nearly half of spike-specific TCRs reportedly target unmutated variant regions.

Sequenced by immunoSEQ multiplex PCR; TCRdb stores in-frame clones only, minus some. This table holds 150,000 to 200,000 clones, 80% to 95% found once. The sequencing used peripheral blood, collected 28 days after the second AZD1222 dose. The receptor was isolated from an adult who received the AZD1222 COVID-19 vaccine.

CDR3 loop: CASSLKAPDTQYF. As DNA, the CDR3 is TGTGCCAGCAGCTTGAAGGCCCCAGATACGCAGTATTTT. The V call is TRBV13, the J call TRBJ2-3, with unresolved D. From germline, CDR1 is PRHDT and CDR2 FYEKMQ (reference sequence). The ends were cut back, 3 bases at V and 4 bases at J, with 8 bases in the middle. The CDR3 is 13 residues long.